This passage covers 17 T cell receptor beta chains from one sample sequenced in a study of shared T cell receptors in the human thymus. Repertoires were generated with immunoSEQ multiplex PCR, while TCRdb's copy carries only in-frame clones and drops some. This repertoire shows about 710,000 clones, roughly 86% found once; its top ten account for 0.009% to 0.0095%. The same sample was also used in a study of human thymus T cells.

The sample was thymocytes. The receptors shown here come from a boy under three years old with a congenital heart defect.

V usage is TRBV28 and J usage is TRBJ1-1; 9 bases are shared with TRBD1. Germline-derived CDR1 and CDR2 are MDHEN and SYDVKM. The CDR3 is 15 residues long. After removal of 4 bases from V and 6 bases from J, the junction contained 9 bases not matched to a gene. For the CDR3, the DNA is TGTGCCAGCAGTTCTCCCGGGACAGGGCAGGCTGAAGCTTTCTTT. Its protein is CASSSPGTGQAEAFF.

This chain joins TRBV4-3 and TRBJ2-2, with 7 bases aligning to TRBD1. The CDR3 loop spans 18 amino acids. CDR1 is LGHNA, CDR2 YSLEER, per germline. V lost 0 bases and J lost 7; bases outside the gene matches: 14. CDR3 sequence: CASSQEDRTPLLGGELFF. CDR3 DNA sequence: TGCGCCAGCAGCCAAGAGGACAGGACCCCCCTTTTGGGCGGGGAGCTGTTTTTT.

In regard to this clone: This sample includes further DNA sequences coding for the same CDR3. J is TRBJ1-1 and V is TRBV5-6; D ambiguous. In germline, CDR1 is SGHDT, CDR2 YYEEEE. The CDR3 has 13 amino acids. V lost 1 base, J lost 2 bases, and 6 bases lay in between. The DNA of the CDR3 is TGTGCCAGCAGCTTGAGGAGAAACACTGAAGCTTTCTTT. It translates to CASSLRRNTEAFF.

The J gene is TRBJ1-1, the V gene TRBV27, with D uncertain. V was cut by 5 bases and J by 0 bases, with 7 bases left in between. There are 13 residues in the CDR3. The germline gives CDR1 MNHEY, CDR2 SMNVEV (reference sequence). CDR3 loop: CASSPHMNTEAFF. The CDR3 DNA reads TGTGCCAGCAGTCCTCACATGAACACTGAAGCTTTCTTT.

This sequence joins TRBV28 and TRBJ2-1; TRBD2 agrees at 13 bases. Looked up from germline, CDR1 is MDHEN and CDR2 is SYDVKM. Trimming at V came to 7 bases and at J to 6 bases, leaving 3 bases not matched to a gene. CDR3 length: 14 residues. This CDR3 is CASIGLAGVNEQFF. The CDR3 DNA follows: TGTGCCAGCATCGGACTAGCGGGAGTCAATGAGCAGTTCTTC.

This chain's CDR3 is CASSSPTGAKGNSPLHF. In DNA, the CDR3 is TGTGCCAGTAGTTCCCCGACAGGCGCCAAAGGTAATTCACCCCTCCACTTT. V usage is TRBV19 and J usage is TRBJ1-6; D might be TRBD1 (6 bases). The CDR3 contains 17 residues. The V end was cut by 5 bases, the J end by 6 bases, with 20 bases between. Germline CDR1 reads LNHDA; CDR2 reads SQIVND (reference sequence).

This chain links TRBV5-6 with TRBJ1-5; tentatively, D is TRBD1 (5 bases). The CDR3 contains 15 residues. The V end lost 1 base, the J end lost 3 bases, and 11 bases lay between the germline ends. Germline CDR1 SGHDT, CDR2 YYEEEE. The CDR3 spells CASSLWGDLNQPQHF. The CDR3 coding sequence is TGTGCCAGCAGCTTGTGGGGGGACCTCAATCAGCCCCAGCATTTT.

The chain combines TRBV5-1 with TRBJ2-1; 7 bases are shared with TRBD1. CDR3 length: 15 residues. The J segment lost 7 bases and the V segment lost 3 bases, leaving 10 bases of the junction unmatched. Germline V gives CDR1 SGHRS, CDR2 YFSETQ. CDR3 amino acids: CASSSDRTRWNEQFF. The CDR3 DNA follows: TGCGCCAGCAGCTCGGACAGGACGCGGTGGAATGAGCAGTTCTTC. Filled out from reference TRBV5-1 and TRBJ2-1, the complete variable domain reads KAGVTQTPRYLIKTRGQQVTLSCSPISGHRSVSWYQQTPGQGLQFLFEYFSETQRNKGNFPGRFSGRQFSNSRSEMNVSTLELGDSALYLCASSSDRTRWNEQFFGPGTRLTVL.

The chain joins TRBV2 to TRBJ1-5; 12 nucleotides match TRBD1. Germline V gene data show CDR1 as SNHLY and CDR2 as FYNNEI. Trimming cost V 6 bases and J 5 bases; bases outside gene matches: 5. The CDR3 is 15 amino acids. The CDR3 region has the DNA TGTGCCAGCAGCGGGACAGGGGGCTTCTATCAGCCCCAGCATTTT. This gives the protein CASSGTGGFYQPQHF.

This chain joins TRBV5-4 and TRBJ2-1, with 9 bases identical to TRBD2. The CDR3 sequence is 16 residues long. After removal of 3 bases from V and 4 bases from J, the junction contained 8 bases not matched to a gene. Germline V gene sequence: CDR1 SGHNT, CDR2 YYREEE (reference sequence). The CDR3 region has the DNA TGTGCCAGCAGCTCTACCGGGACTAGCCCGTACAATGAGCAGTTCTTC. Its protein product is CASSSTGTSPYNEQFF.

The chain links TRBV2 to TRBJ1-5, with D unclear. The V gene lost 4 bases and the J gene lost 6 bases, with 13 bases spanning the gap. Germline V gene sequence: CDR1 SNHLY, CDR2 FYNNEI. The CDR3 has 14 amino acids. CDR3 nucleotide sequence: TGTGCCAGCAGTGTCAACACCCTTCGTCAGCCCCAGCATTTT. This translates into CASSVNTLRQPQHF.

The chain uses TRBV10-3 and TRBJ1-1; perhaps TRBD1 as D (5 bases). The CDR3 sequence is 16 residues long. Trimming removed 6 bases from V and 4 bases from J, with 21 bases in between. The V gene's germline CDR1 is ENHRY and CDR2 SYGVKD. The CDR3 spells CAISAGGHPAGTEAFF. Written as DNA, the CDR3 is TGTGCCATCAGCGCTGGTGGACATCCAGCAGGCACTGAAGCTTTCTTT.

This clone was recorded once. The J gene is TRBJ2-7, the V gene TRBV28; possible D gene TRBD1, 6 bases. V was cut by 4 bases and J by 0 bases, with 16 bases left in between. The CDR3 runs 16 residues. CDR1 and CDR2 (germline): MDHEN, SYDVKM. CDR3 sequence (DNA): TGTGCCAGCAGTTCCCCCCGACAGGACCTCTCCTACGAGCAGTACTTC. This translates into CASSSPRQDLSYEQYF.

This chain uses TRBV9 with TRBJ1-1, with D possibly being TRBD1 (6 bases). This CDR3 is 17 amino acids long. Per the germline V gene, CDR1 is SGDLS and CDR2 is YYNGEE. V shed 8 bases and J shed 1 base, with 24 bases lying between them. CDR3 bases: TGTGCCAGTGGAGGGTCTTCGGGGGGCGCTCCGAACACTGAAGCTTTCTTT. As protein: CASGGSSGGAPNTEAFF.

In this sample, this clone turned up a few times. This sequence joins TRBV4-3 and TRBJ2-7; possible D gene TRBD1, 5 bases. Germline CDR1 LGHNA, CDR2 YSLEER. The length of the CDR3 is 16 residues. V was cut by 2 bases and J by 0 bases, with 14 bases left in between. The CDR3 loop is CASSQKDSLSSYEQYF. The CDR3 coding sequence is TGCGCCAGCAGCCAAAAAGACAGTTTAAGCTCCTACGAGCAGTACTTC.

The gene calls are TRBV20-1 and TRBJ1-6, with 8 bases lining up with TRBD1. Germline trimming cut 5 bases from V and 9 bases from J; bases unmatched to any gene: 0. Germline CDR1 DFQATT, CDR2 SNEGSKA (reference sequence). CDR3 length equals 11 residues. Written as DNA, the CDR3 is TGCAGTGCTGACAGGGGTTCACCCCTCCACTTT. Protein: CSADRGSPLHF.

The chain combines TRBV28 with TRBJ2-7, with D possibly matching TRBD1 (6 bases). This CDR3 is built from 15 residues. Germline V gene sequence: CDR1 MDHEN, CDR2 SYDVKM. Trimming pared 1 base from V and 5 bases from J, leaving 15 bases between. CDR3 loop: CASSLFRGRGNEQYF. The CDR3 coding sequence is TGTGCCAGCAGTTTATTCCGGGGCAGGGGTAACGAGCAGTACTTC.